This TCR beta chain was identified in a study of blood T cell repertoires in COVID-19. For the study at large: Both acute and convalescent COVID-19 samples were obtained from the United States, Italy and Spain. Nucleic acid was either cDNA or gDNA, and it came from T cells, B-cell-depleted T cells, or PBMCs.

Enrolment of Seattle patients took place during active infection, and they were followed longitudinally. Per the original methods: Reference gene primers were amplified, and this amplification served to estimate nucleated cell counts. Clones were read by immunoSEQ multiplex PCR, and TCRdb kept only the in-frame ones, dropping some. D and trimming were read from the DNA, whereas the V and J calls and clone size are those reported in that table. This table has approximately 300,000 clones, over 85% appearing once. Sequences were obtained from peripheral blood. This receptor was taken from a woman between 25 and 40 years old with COVID-19, enrolled during active disease.

CDR3 amino acids: CASSPIPGQGSDTQYF. The CDR3 DNA reads as TGTGCCAGCTCACCGATCCCGGGACAGGGATCGGATACGCAGTATTTT. This chain connects TRBV18 to TRBJ2-3; 9 nucleotides line up with TRBD1. The germline gives CDR1 KGHSH, CDR2 LQKENI. The CDR3 consists of 16 residues. J gave up 6 bases and V 3 bases, and 10 bases lay outside the gene matches.